This T cell receptor beta chain was retrieved from a study of cytomegalovirus exposure and HLA in healthy donors. Study results and limitations: Associated with cytomegalovirus, according to the listing, were 150 to 200 TCR beta chains.

Sequencing was performed with immunoSEQ multiplex PCR; in TCRdb, only in-frame clones are kept and a portion is missing. The sample consists of roughly 330,000 clones, 87% of them appearing once. The CDR3 consists of 11 residues. The ends were cut back, 2 bases at V and 3 bases at J, with 4 bases in the middle. Germline CDR1 DFQATT, CDR2 SNEGSKA (reference sequence). The donors belonged to the approximately 120-subject validation cohort, separate from the roughly 650-subject first cohort. On this clone itself: Its antigen is unknown.

This chain uses TRBV20-1 with TRBJ1-1; D not certain. Material for sequencing was PBMCs. The receptor comes from a woman between 25 and 40 years old in good health and CMV-seropositive. The CDR3 coding sequence is TGCAGTGCTAGAACCCACACTGAAGCTTTCTTT. Its protein product is CSARTHTEAFF.